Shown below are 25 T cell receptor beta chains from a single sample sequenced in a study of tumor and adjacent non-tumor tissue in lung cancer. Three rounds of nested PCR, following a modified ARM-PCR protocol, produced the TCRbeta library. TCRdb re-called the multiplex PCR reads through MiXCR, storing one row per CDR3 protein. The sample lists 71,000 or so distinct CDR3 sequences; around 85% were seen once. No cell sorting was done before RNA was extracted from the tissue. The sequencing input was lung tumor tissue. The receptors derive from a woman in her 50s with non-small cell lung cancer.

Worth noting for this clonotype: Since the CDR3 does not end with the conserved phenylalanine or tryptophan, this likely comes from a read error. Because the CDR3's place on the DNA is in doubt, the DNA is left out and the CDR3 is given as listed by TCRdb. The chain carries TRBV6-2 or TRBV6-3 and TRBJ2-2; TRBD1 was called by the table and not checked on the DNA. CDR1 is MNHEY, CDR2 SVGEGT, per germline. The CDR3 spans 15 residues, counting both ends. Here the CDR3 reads CASSYEGGGYGELLL.

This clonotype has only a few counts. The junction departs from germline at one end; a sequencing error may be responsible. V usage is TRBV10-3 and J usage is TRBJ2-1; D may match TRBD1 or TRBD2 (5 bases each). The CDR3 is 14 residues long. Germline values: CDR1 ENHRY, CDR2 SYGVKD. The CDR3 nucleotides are TGTGCCACCCCATCCGGGGCCACCTACAATGTGCAGTTCTTC. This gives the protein CATPSGATYNVQFF.

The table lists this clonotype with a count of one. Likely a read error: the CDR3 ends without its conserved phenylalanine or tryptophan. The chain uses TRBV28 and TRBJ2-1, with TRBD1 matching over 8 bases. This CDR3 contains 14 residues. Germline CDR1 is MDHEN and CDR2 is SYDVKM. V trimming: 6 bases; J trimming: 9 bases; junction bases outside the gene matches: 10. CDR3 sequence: CASRTGTGVAEQFL. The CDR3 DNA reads TGTGCCAGCAGGACCGGGACAGGCGTAGCTGAGCAGTTCTTG.

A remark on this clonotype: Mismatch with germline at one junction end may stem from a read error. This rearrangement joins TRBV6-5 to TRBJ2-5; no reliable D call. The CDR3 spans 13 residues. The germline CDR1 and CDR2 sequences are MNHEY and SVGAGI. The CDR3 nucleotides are TGTGCCAGCTCAAGGACCACCCAAGAGACCCTGTACTTC. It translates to CASSRTTQETLYF.

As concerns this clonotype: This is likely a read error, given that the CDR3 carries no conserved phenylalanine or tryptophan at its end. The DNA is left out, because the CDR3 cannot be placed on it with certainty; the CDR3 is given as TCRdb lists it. This CDR3 is CASSLVGGLAGGFL. This chain uses TRBV4-2 with TRBJ2-1; the table's D call, TRBD2, was not checked against the DNA. The CDR3 is 14 amino acids long, termini counted. CDR1 and CDR2 from the germline V gene are LGHNA and YNFKEQ.

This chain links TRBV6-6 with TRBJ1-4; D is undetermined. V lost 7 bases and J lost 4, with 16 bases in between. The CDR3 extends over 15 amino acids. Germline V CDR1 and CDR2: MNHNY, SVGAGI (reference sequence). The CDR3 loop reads CASKSPRGVNEKLFF. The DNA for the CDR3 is TGTGCCAGCAAATCCCCCCGAGGAGTTAATGAAAAACTGTTTTTT.

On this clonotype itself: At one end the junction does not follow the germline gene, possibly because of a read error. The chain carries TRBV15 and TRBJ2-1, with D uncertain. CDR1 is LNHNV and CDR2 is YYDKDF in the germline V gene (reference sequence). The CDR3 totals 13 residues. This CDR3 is CVTGRAGVNEQFF. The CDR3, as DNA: TGTGTCACCGGCAGAGCAGGAGTGAATGAGCAGTTCTTC.

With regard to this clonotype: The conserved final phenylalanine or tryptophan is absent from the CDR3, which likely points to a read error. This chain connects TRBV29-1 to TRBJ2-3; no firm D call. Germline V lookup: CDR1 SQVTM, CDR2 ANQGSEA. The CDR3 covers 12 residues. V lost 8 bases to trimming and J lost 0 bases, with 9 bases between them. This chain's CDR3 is CSHRISTDTQYY. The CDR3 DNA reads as TGCAGCCATAGGATAAGCACAGATACGCAGTATTAT.

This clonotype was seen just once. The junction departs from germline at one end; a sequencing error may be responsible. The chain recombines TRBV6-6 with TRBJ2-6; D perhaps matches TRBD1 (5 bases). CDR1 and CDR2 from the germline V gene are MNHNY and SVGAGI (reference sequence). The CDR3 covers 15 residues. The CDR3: CASSPWGNGANVLTF. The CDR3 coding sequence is TGTGCCAGCAGTCCCTGGGGAAATGGGGCTAACGTCCTGACTTTC.

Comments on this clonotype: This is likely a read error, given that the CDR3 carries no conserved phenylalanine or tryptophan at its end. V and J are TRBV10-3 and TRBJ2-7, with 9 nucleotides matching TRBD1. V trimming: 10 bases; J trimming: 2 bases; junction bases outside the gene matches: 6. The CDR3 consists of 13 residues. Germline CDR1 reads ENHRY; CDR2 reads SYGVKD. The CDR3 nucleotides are TGTGCCACAAGGACAGGGGACCCCTACGAGCAGTACTTG. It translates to CATRTGDPYEQYL.

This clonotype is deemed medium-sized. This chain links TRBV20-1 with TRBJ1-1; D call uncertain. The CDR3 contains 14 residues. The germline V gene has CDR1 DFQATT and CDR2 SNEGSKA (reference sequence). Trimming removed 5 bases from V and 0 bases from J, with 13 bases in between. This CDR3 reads CSASPADLNTEAFF. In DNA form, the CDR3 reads TGCAGTGCTTCACCTGCCGACTTGAACACTGAAGCTTTCTTT.

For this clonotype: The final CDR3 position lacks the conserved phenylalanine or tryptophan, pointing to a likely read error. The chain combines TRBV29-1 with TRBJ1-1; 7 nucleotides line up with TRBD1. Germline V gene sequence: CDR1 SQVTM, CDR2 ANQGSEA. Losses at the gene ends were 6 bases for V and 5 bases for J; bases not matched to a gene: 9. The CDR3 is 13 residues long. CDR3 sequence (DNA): TGCAGCGTCCGGGAGGGGGCAGGAACTGAAGCTTTCTGT. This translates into CSVREGAGTEAFC.

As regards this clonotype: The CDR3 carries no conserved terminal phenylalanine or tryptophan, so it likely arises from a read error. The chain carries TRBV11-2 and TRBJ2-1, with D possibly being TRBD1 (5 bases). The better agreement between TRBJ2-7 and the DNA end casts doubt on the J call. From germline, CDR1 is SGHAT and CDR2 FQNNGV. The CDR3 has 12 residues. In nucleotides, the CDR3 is TGTGCCAGCATGGGGCTACCTGACGAGCAGTACATC. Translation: CASMGLPDEQYI.

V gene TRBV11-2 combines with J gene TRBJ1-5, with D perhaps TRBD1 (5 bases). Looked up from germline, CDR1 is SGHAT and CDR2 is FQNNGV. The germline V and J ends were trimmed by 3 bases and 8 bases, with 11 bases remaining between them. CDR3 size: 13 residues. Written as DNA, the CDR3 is TGTGCCAGCAGCTTGGACATTTGGGAGCCCCAGCATTTT. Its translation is CASSLDIWEPQHF.

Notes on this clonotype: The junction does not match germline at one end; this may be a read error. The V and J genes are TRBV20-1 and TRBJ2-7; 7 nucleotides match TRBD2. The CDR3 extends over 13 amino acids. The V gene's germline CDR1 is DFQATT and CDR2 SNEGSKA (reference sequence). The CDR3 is CSSSGREYTEQYF. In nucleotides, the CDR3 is TGCAGTTCTAGTGGGCGGGAGTACACCGAGCAGTACTTC.

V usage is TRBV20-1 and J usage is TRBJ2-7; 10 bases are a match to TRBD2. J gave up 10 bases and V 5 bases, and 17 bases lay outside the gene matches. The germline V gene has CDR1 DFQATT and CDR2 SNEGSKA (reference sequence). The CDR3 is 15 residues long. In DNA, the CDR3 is TGCAGTGCTCAACATAGCGGGAGGAACTCCTACAAACAGTACTTC. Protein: CSAQHSGRNSYKQYF.

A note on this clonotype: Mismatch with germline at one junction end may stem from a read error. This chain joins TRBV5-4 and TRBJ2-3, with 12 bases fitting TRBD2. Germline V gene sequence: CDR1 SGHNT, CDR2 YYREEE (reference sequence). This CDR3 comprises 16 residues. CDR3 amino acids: CASSYQLAGGRDTQYF. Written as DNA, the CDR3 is TGTGCCAGTAGCTATCAACTAGCGGGAGGAAGGGATACGCAGTATTTT.

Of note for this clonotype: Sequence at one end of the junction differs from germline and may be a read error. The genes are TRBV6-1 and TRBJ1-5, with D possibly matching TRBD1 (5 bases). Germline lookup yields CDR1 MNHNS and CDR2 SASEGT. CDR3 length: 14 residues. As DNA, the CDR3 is TGTACCAGCAGTGTTCTGGGGCCCAATCAGCCCCAGCATTTT. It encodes CTSSVLGPNQPQHF.

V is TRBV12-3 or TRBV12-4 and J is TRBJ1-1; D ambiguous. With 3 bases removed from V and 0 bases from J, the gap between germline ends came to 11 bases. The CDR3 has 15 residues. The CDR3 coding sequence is TGTGCCAGCAGTTTGGGTAGGGAGGTGAACACTGAAGCTTTCTTT. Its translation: CASSLGREVNTEAFF.

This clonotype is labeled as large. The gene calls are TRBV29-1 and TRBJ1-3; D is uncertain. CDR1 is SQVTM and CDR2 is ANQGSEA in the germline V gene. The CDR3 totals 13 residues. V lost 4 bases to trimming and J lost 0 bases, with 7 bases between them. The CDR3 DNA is TGCAGCGTTGCTAGAAACTCTGGAAACACCATATATTTT. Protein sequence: CSVARNSGNTIYF.

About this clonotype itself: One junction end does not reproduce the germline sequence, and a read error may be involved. This CDR3 reads CNVNLPGGRSYNEQFF. DNA for the CDR3: TGCAACGTTAACCTTCCAGGTGGGAGAAGCTACAATGAGCAGTTCTTC. The chain recombines TRBV29-1 with TRBJ2-1, with D possibly being TRBD2 (5 bases). The length of the CDR3 is 16 residues. Germline lookup yields CDR1 SQVTM and CDR2 ANQGSEA.

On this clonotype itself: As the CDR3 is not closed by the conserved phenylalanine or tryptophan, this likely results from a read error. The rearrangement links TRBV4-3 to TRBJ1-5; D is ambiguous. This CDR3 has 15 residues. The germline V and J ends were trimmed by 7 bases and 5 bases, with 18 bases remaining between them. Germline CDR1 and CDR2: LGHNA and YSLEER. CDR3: CASNPKNDGYQPQHL. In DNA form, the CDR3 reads TGCGCCAGCAACCCCAAGAACGATGGATATCAGCCCCAGCATTTA.

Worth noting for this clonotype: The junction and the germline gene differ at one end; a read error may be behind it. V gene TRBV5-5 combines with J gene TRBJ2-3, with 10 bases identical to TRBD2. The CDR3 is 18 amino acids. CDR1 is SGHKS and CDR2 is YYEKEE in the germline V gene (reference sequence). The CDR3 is CTSSTGLAVSSGTDRQYF. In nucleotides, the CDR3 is TGTACCAGCAGCACCGGACTAGCGGTATCTAGTGGGACAGATAGGCAGTATTTT.

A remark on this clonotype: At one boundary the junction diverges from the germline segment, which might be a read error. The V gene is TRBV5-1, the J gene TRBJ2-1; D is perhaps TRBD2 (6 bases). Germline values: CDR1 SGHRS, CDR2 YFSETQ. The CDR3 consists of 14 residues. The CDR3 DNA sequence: TGTGCCAGCAGCTTACACGGGAGCGTCGATGAGCAGTTCTTC. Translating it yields CASSLHGSVDEQFF.

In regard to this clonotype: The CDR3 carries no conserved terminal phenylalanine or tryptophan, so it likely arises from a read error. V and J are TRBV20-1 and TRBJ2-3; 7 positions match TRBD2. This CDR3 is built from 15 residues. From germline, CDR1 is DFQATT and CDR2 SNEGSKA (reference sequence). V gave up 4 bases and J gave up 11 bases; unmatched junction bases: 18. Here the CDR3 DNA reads TGCAGTGCTAAAGATTTCGGGGGGACTTCTGGTATGCAGTATTAT. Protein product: CSAKDFGGTSGMQYY.